This T cell receptor beta chain comes out of a study of memory CD4+ T cells and cytomegalovirus serostatus. CDR1 is KGHSH, CDR2 LQKENI, per germline. Trimming removed 1 base at V and 2 bases at J, with 11 bases between. This CDR3 contains 15 residues. Single viable CD3+CD4+CD8-CD45RO+ cells were sorted as the memory CD4+ T cells. After thawing, CD4+ T cells were positively selected. In the authors' methods: After removing out-of-frame reads, 2 million to 2.5 million distinct TCRbeta sequences remained. Sequencing was performed with immunoSEQ multiplex PCR; in TCRdb, only in-frame clones are kept and a portion is missing. The DNA was the basis for D and trimming; V, J and clone size are from that table. The repertoire has under 55,000 clones, 80% to 85% of them found once; the top ten carry roughly 1.4%. This clone showed up just a few times.

The sample comprised memory CD4+ T cells from blood. This sequence joins TRBV18 and TRBJ1-2; D unresolved. The receptor was isolated from an adult in good health and CMV-seropositive. The CDR3 DNA follows: TGTGCCAGCTCACCACGATCGGCGGCGAACTATGGCTACACCTTC. This encodes CASSPRSAANYGYTF. The whole variable domain, filled in from reference TRBV18 and TRBJ1-2, reads NAGVMQNPRHLVRRRGQEARLRCSPMKGHSHVYWYRQLPEEGLKFMVYLQKENIIDESGMPKERFSAEFPKEGPSILRIQQVVRGDSAAYFCASSPRSAANYGYTFGSGTRLTVV.